This T cell receptor beta chain was observed in a study of blood T cell repertoires in COVID-19. The wider study: Samples taken during acute and convalescent COVID-19 were collected in the United States, Italy and Spain. PBMCs, B-cell-depleted T cells, or T cells provided the cDNA or gDNA that made up the material.

The CDR3 runs to 13 residues. Germline V gene data show CDR1 as GTSNPN and CDR2 as SVGIG (reference sequence). Trimming removed 3 bases at V and 6 bases at J, with 14 bases between. In the original workflow: By means of reference gene primer amplification, nucleated cell counts were estimated. Profiling relied on immunoSEQ multiplex PCR, and the TCRdb table lists in-frame clones only, not all of them. That table supplies the V and J calls and clone size; D and trimming were determined from the DNA. The table shows 150,000 to 200,000 clones, with 75% to 90% occurring only once. The TCR originated in an older man with active or convalescent COVID-19. Sequenced sample: peripheral blood. The V gene is TRBV30, the J gene TRBJ1-2; D unclear. The CDR3 DNA follows: TGTGCCTGGAGGAGAGGGCTGGCTGATGGCTACACCTTC. Its translation is CAWRRGLADGYTF.